These 20 T cell receptor beta chains were all obtained from the same sample, sequenced in a study of human T cells and chemical hapten exposure. Unseparated into fractions, whole blood served as the source from which total RNA was extracted. The library put unique molecular identifiers onto individual cDNA molecules. TCRdb processed the reads anew with MiXCR; each CDR3 protein has one entry. The sample records 95,000 to 150,000 distinct CDR3 sequences, more than 8.5% being singletons. Material for sequencing was whole blood. These receptors all come from a human donor in good health. Some clones in this sample may be carry-over from other donors' samples.

The rearrangement joins TRBV6-2 or TRBV6-3 to TRBJ2-1; possibly TRBD2 for D (5 bases). There are 12 residues in the CDR3. Germline values: CDR1 MNHEY, CDR2 SVGEGT. Between the trimmed V and J ends, which lost 8 bases and 10 bases, there was a span of 15 bases. The CDR3 coding sequence is TGTGCCAGCTCTGTAGGGAGTGGGGAGCAGTTCTTC. Protein product: CASSVGSGEQFF.

This clonotype has ten or more counts. The chain joins TRBV6-4 to TRBJ2-1; 10 bases align to TRBD1. The CDR3 is made up of 15 amino acids. In germline, CDR1 is MRHNA, CDR2 SNTAGT. Trimming took 2 bases from V and 6 from J; bases not matched to a gene: 4. As DNA, the CDR3 is TGTGCCAGCAGTGACCCCGGGACAGGGGTCAATGAGCAGTTCTTC. It yields the protein CASSDPGTGVNEQFF.

This clonotype occurred many times. The gene calls are TRBV4-1 and TRBJ1-1; D unclear. This CDR3 region has 16 residues. V was cut by 3 bases and J by 5 bases, with 19 bases left in between. Germline CDR1 MGHRA, CDR2 YSYEKL. CDR3 in amino acids: CASSHPRDPRRTEAFF. DNA for the CDR3: TGCGCCAGCAGCCATCCTCGAGACCCTCGGAGGACTGAAGCTTTCTTT.

This clonotype was found a few times. J is TRBJ2-7 and V is TRBV29-1; a possible D gene is TRBD2 (7 bases). The V end lost 5 bases, the J end lost 7 bases, and 18 bases lay between the germline ends. In germline, CDR1 is SQVTM, CDR2 ANQGSEA. The CDR3 has 13 amino acids. The CDR3 region is CSVSGRGGVEQYF. DNA of the CDR3: TGCAGCGTTTCGGGGAGGGGGGGCGTTGAGCAGTACTTC.

This clonotype was observed many times. V gene TRBV20-1 combines with J gene TRBJ2-7; D gene ambiguous. The germline V gene has CDR1 DFQATT and CDR2 SNEGSKA (reference sequence). Trimming left V 4 bases short and J 6 bases short, with 13 bases between. The CDR3 consists of 12 residues. The DNA of the CDR3 is TGCAGTGCTAAAGACGTCATTGGCGAGCAGTACTTC. Protein: CSAKDVIGEQYF.

This clonotype has at least ten counts. This chain links TRBV27 with TRBJ2-5; D is ambiguous. There are 15 residues in the CDR3. The ends were cut back, 2 bases at V and 1 base at J, with 11 bases in the middle. The V gene's germline CDR1 is MNHEY and CDR2 SMNVEV (reference sequence). The CDR3 loop is CASSLRGPFQETQYF. CDR3 nucleotide sequence: TGTGCCAGCAGTTTAAGAGGTCCGTTCCAAGAGACCCAGTACTTC.

This chain connects TRBV12-3 or TRBV12-4 to TRBJ2-7; 9 bases align to TRBD1. The CDR3 has 14 amino acids. The J segment lost 7 bases and the V segment lost 7 bases, leaving 11 bases of the junction unmatched. CDR3 sequence: CASTYSDRGGEQYF. CDR3 nucleotides: TGTGCCAGCACCTATTCCGACAGGGGGGGAGAGCAGTACTTC.

V and J are TRBV4-1 and TRBJ1-2, with a tentative D call TRBD1 (5 bases). The CDR3 spans 16 residues. V shed 2 bases and J shed 2 bases, with 15 bases lying between them. Germline CDR1 is MGHRA and CDR2 is YSYEKL. CDR3 sequence reads: CASSQIDWTKNYGYTF. In DNA form, the CDR3 reads TGCGCCAGCAGCCAAATTGACTGGACAAAGAACTATGGCTACACCTTC.

This chain connects TRBV7-2 to TRBJ2-2; TRBD1 agrees at 10 bases. J lost 8 bases, V lost 1 base, and 7 bases had no gene match. Germline V gene data show CDR1 as SGHTA and CDR2 as FQGNSA. CDR3 length: 16 residues. Written as DNA, the CDR3 is TGTGCCAGCAGCTTAGGGGACAGGGGTATATTGGGGGAGCTGTTTTTT. It is translated as CASSLGDRGILGELFF.

This clonotype was detected many times. The chain joins TRBV27 to TRBJ2-7; D is undetermined. The V end lost 5 bases, the J end lost 0 bases, and 11 bases lay between the germline ends. The CDR3 has 14 amino acids. Germline V gene sequence: CDR1 MNHEY, CDR2 SMNVEV (reference sequence). CDR3 residues: CASSAAVSSYEQYF. The CDR3, as DNA: TGTGCCAGCAGTGCGGCAGTGAGCTCCTACGAGCAGTACTTC.

This clonotype has a count of ten or more. The genes are TRBV6-5 and TRBJ2-3; 8 bases are shared with TRBD2. Looked up from germline, CDR1 is MNHEY and CDR2 is SVGAGI. This CDR3 contains 16 residues. J gave up 0 bases and V 8 bases, and 10 bases lay outside the gene matches. CDR3 region: CASRGRLTQSTDTQYF. CDR3 DNA: TGTGCCAGCCGCGGGAGGCTTACTCAAAGCACAGATACGCAGTATTTT.

A few counts support this clonotype. V gene TRBV7-7 combines with J gene TRBJ2-7; 8 bases line up with TRBD1. Looked up from germline, CDR1 is SSHAT and CDR2 is FNYEAQ (reference sequence). The CDR3 runs to 15 residues. After removal of 5 bases from V and 7 bases from J, the junction contained 13 bases not matched to a gene. CDR3 sequence reads: CASSPGTGVGYEQYF. CDR3 DNA: TGTGCCAGCAGCCCCGGGACAGGCGTTGGTTATGAGCAGTACTTC.

This clonotype showed up many times. The chain links TRBV7-2 to TRBJ1-6, with 7 positions matching TRBD1. V was pared by 4 bases and J by 10 bases, with 7 bases of the junction left unmatched. Germline V lookup: CDR1 SGHTA, CDR2 FQGNSA. The CDR3 totals 14 residues. CDR3 sequence (DNA): TGTGCCAGCAGCTCCCGGGACAGAGGGTCACCCCTCCACTTT. Translating gives CASSSRDRGSPLHF.

This clonotype was observed a handful of times. The chain joins TRBV6-2 or TRBV6-3 to TRBJ2-7; D is perhaps TRBD1 or TRBD2 (6 bases each). Trimming pared 2 bases from V and 9 bases from J, leaving 20 bases between. Germline V gives CDR1 MNHEY, CDR2 SVGEGT. CDR3 length equals 15 residues. The CDR3 spells CASSYPRDIRRVQYF. The CDR3 nucleotides are TGTGCCAGCAGTTACCCCAGGGACATCCGGAGGGTGCAGTACTTC.

The genes are TRBV7-9 and TRBJ2-2; a possible D gene is TRBD2 (6 bases). V was pared by 4 bases and J by 7 bases, with 22 bases between. This CDR3 is 17 amino acids long. The germline V gene encodes CDR1 SEHNR and CDR2 FQNEAQ (reference sequence). CDR3 in DNA: TGTGCCAGCAGCTCCTCAGGCGCGGGGCCTCCAAACGGGGAGCTGTTTTTT. It specifies CASSSSGAGPPNGELFF.

This clonotype was counted between two and nine times. V and J are TRBV5-1 and TRBJ2-5, with D hard to call. Germline V CDR1 and CDR2: SGHRS, YFSETQ. CDR3 length equals 15 residues. V lost 0 bases and J lost 3, with 12 bases in between. CDR3 region: CASSLAVKEKETQYF. CDR3 coding DNA: TGCGCCAGCAGCTTGGCCGTAAAGGAGAAAGAGACCCAGTACTTC.

This clonotype was observed a few times. The chain joins TRBV7-9 to TRBJ1-1; 9 bases line up with TRBD1. The CDR3 loop spans 15 amino acids. CDR1 and CDR2 from the germline V gene are SEHNR and FQNEAQ (reference sequence). J gave up 5 bases and V 1 base, and 5 bases lay outside the gene matches. The CDR3 loop is CASSLEGTGITEAFF. DNA for the CDR3: TGTGCCAGCAGCTTAGAGGGGACAGGGATTACTGAAGCTTTCTTT.

This clonotype was picked up many times. J is TRBJ2-5 and V is TRBV4-3; no reliable D call. Trimming pared 0 bases from V and 3 bases from J, leaving 11 bases between. From germline, CDR1 is LGHNA and CDR2 YSLEER. This CDR3 comprises 15 residues. The CDR3 protein is CASSQDRYTEETQYF. The CDR3 region has the DNA TGCGCCAGCAGCCAAGATAGGTATACCGAAGAGACCCAGTACTTC.

V gene TRBV20-1 combines with J gene TRBJ2-1, with 15 bases fitting TRBD2. Germline assignment: CDR1 DFQATT and CDR2 SNEGSKA (reference sequence). V shed 6 bases, J shed 0 bases, and the junction held 9 bases outside the gene matches. The CDR3 contains 18 residues. CDR3 loop: CSASGTSGRTGSYNEQFF. The CDR3 region has the DNA TGCAGTGCCAGTGGGACTAGCGGGAGGACCGGCTCCTACAATGAGCAGTTCTTC.

This clonotype was observed many times. Here the CDR3 DNA reads TGTGCCAGCAGCAAGACAGGGGACAATCAGCCCCAGCATTTT. It specifies CASSKTGDNQPQHF. The rearrangement joins TRBV11-2 to TRBJ1-5; the match to TRBD1 covers 8 bases. Germline V gives CDR1 SGHAT, CDR2 FQNNGV. The CDR3 consists of 14 residues. J gave up 3 bases and V 5 bases, and 3 bases lay outside the gene matches. The entire variable domain, with the rest obtained from reference TRBV11-2 and TRBJ1-5, is as follows: EAGVAQSPRYKIIEKRQSVAFWCNPISGHATLYWYQQILGQGPKLLIQFQNNGVVDDSQLPKDRFSAERLKGVDSTLKIQPAKLEDSAVYLCASSKTGDNQPQHFGDGTRLSIL.